This T cell receptor (beta chain) was captured by sequencing in a study of cytomegalovirus exposure and HLA in healthy donors. The study's findings and limits: Reported performance of the classifier showed diagnosis of cytomegalovirus status with high specificity and sensitivity. In a later analysis, CMV-associated beta chains were mostly HLA-associated, it appeared. For most TCR beta V segments, an earlier analysis put the productive rate at about 87% or about 30% of the time.

This clone was observed a handful of times. Its antigen is currently unknown. Germline CDR1 reads MGHRA; CDR2 reads YSYEKL. V lost 0 bases and J 0 bases, leaving 9 bases between the germline ends. The CDR3 extends over 16 amino acids. The PCR contained 60 Vbeta and 13 Jbeta primers. Under the authors' procedure: Later reanalysis found 80 million or so unique TCR beta chains, around 9.9 million of them shared. Repertoires were generated with immunoSEQ multiplex PCR, while TCRdb's copy carries only in-frame clones and drops some. The V and J calls and clone size were taken over from that table, and D and trimming were inferred from the DNA. This table holds around 150,000 clones, around two thirds found once.

The sequence was obtained from a middle-aged man in good health and CMV-seronegative. The sequenced sample consisted of PBMCs. The chain uses TRBV4-1 and TRBJ1-3; D is ambiguous. CDR3 DNA sequence: TGCGCCAGCAGCCAAGAGCGGCAGAGCTCTGGAAACACCATATATTTT. This translates into CASSQERQSSGNTIYF.